The source of this T cell receptor beta chain is a study of T cells in Graves' hyperthyroidism and ophthalmopathy. The authors deemed Graves' hyperthyroidism stable absent ophthalmopathy progression within 18 months. Clinical symptoms, serum thyroxine and TRAb, thyroid ultrasound and orbital computed tomography were used for the diagnoses. The table lists this clonotype with many counts. The V end lost 6 bases, the J end lost 4 bases, and 12 bases lay between the germline ends. Germline V lookup: CDR1 SQVTM, CDR2 ANQGSEA. This CDR3 is built from 12 residues. From RNA transcripts, TCR beta CDR3 regions were amplified. The HTBI set primed first-round TCR CDR3 RT-PCR. TCRdb reprocessed the multiplex PCR reads via MiXCR and lists one record per CDR3 protein. The table has a few hundred thousand distinct CDR3 sequences, roughly 25% seen once.

The chain carries TRBV29-1 and TRBJ1-1; the D is unclear. The source of this sequence is a man aged 45-60 years with Graves' hyperthyroidism. Input material: blood. CDR3 coding DNA: TGCAGCGTCGGGGAGGGCGGCACTGAAGCTTTCTTT. Translation gives CSVGEGGTEAFF.